This T cell receptor beta chain appears in the sequencing data of a study of blood T cells in healthy people across ages. Findings of the study overall: For the donors, CMV status was unknown and possibly confounded expanded clonotype changes. Researchers said unsorted PBMCs prevented a conclusive naive versus antigen-experienced comparison.

About this clonotype: Its antigen is undetermined.

Per the germline V gene, CDR1 is SGHRS and CDR2 is YFSETQ. J lost 7 bases, V lost 4 bases, and 7 bases had no gene match. The CDR3 totals 13 residues. The authors ran a second PCR of about 7 to 12 cycles using a sample-barcoded 5' primer and a J-beta primer mix. From the 5' RACE reads, TCRdb called clonotypes with MiXCR, one entry per CDR3 protein. The data contain under 1,000,000 distinct CDR3 sequences, 36% of them singletons. Whenever a sample was processed, at least 6 million PBMCs were isolated. The specimen sequenced was blood. The receptor was isolated from a man aged 18 to 35 in good health. The V gene is TRBV5-1, the J gene TRBJ2-7, with 8 bases identical to TRBD2. The CDR3 DNA sequence: TGCGCCAGCAGCCTAGGACTAGCCGGGGAGCAGTACTTC. Its translation is CASSLGLAGEQYF.